These 23 T cell receptor beta chains were all obtained from the same sample, sequenced in a study of CD4 and CD8 cells across lung adenocarcinoma regions. TCRdb itself ran the PCR reads through MiXCR, one entry per CDR3 protein. The table lists fewer than 20,000 distinct CDR3 sequences, 51% of them singletons. Sequencing was done on a sample of CD8+ T cells from the center of a lung tumor. The origin of the receptors is a female donor with lung adenocarcinoma. The CD4 and CD8 labels of this study may be unreliable.

This chain connects TRBV6-1 to TRBJ2-1, with D perhaps TRBD2 (5 bases). Trimming pared 5 bases from V and 12 bases from J, leaving 20 bases between. Germline CDR1 and CDR2: MNHNS and SASEGT. The CDR3 length is 14 residues. The CDR3 protein is CASSPDSSYNTQFF. Here the CDR3 DNA reads TGTGCCAGCAGTCCGGACTCTAGCTACAATACGCAGTTCTTC.

Comment on this clonotype: A read error may produce the germline difference seen at one junction end. V and J are TRBV7-2 and TRBJ2-3; D is perhaps TRBD2 (7 bases). Germline V lookup: CDR1 SGHTA, CDR2 FQGNSA. The CDR3 runs 15 residues. The CDR3 DNA reads TGTGCCGGGGGAGGGGGGGGCCGTGACAAAGAGACCCAGTATTTC. It is translated as CAGGGGGRDKETQYF.

Notes on this clonotype: A read error may account for a junction end that differs from germline. The rearrangement links TRBV10-3 to TRBJ2-3; possibly TRBD1 or TRBD2 for D (5 bases each). This CDR3 has 17 residues. Germline V lookup: CDR1 ENHRY, CDR2 SYGVKD. CDR3 protein: CASSRRLGVGLANTQYF. CDR3 sequence (DNA): TGTGCCAGCAGTCGTCGACTGGGGGTGGGGCTGGCAAATACGCAGTATTTT.

The V gene is TRBV6-1, the J gene TRBJ1-2; 9 bases are shared with TRBD1. The junction had 1 base not matched to a gene; V was cut back by 1 base and J by 4 bases. The CDR3 runs to 14 residues. Per germline, CDR1 MNHNS and CDR2 SASEGT. CDR3 sequence (DNA): TGTGCCAGCAGTGAAGTGGACAGGGGCTATGGCTACACCTTC. It is translated as CASSEVDRGYGYTF.

The chain links TRBV6-5 to TRBJ1-1; TRBD1 aligns across 7 bases. The V gene end was trimmed by 4 bases and the J gene end by 10 bases; junction bases not matched to a gene: 12. Per germline, CDR1 MNHEY and CDR2 SVGAGI. The CDR3 totals 14 residues. In nucleotides, the CDR3 is TGTGCCAGCAGTTCAACTCCACGACAGGGAGCAGCTTTCTTT. It codes for CASSSTPRQGAAFF.

This clonotype was counted a few times. The rearrangement uses TRBV7-8 and TRBJ1-1; D unclear. Germline CDR1 and CDR2: SGHVS and FQNEAQ. Trimming shortened V by 1 base and J by 4 bases, and 7 bases separated the two germline ends. The CDR3 consists of 13 residues. CDR3: CASSLDFSTEAFF. The CDR3 DNA reads as TGTGCCAGCAGCTTAGATTTTAGCACTGAAGCTTTCTTT.

This clonotype was observed a handful of times. The rearrangement links TRBV6-5 to TRBJ2-7; 15 nucleotides line up with TRBD2. J gave up 6 bases and V 4 bases, and 7 bases lay outside the gene matches. The CDR3 totals 16 residues. CDR1 MNHEY and CDR2 SVGAGI come from the germline V gene. The DNA for the CDR3 is TGTGCCAGCAGTTTGGGACTAGCGGGAGGCGTTGGCGAGCAGTACTTC. This sequence encodes CASSLGLAGGVGEQYF.

This clonotype has a handful of counts. This chain connects TRBV7-2 to TRBJ2-3, with 8 bases lining up with TRBD2. With 5 bases clipped from V and 4 bases from J, the junction kept 14 bases outside the gene matches. The CDR3 length is 17 residues. CDR1 is SGHTA, CDR2 FQGNSA, per germline. The CDR3 spells CASSARAGGAGSDTQYF. The DNA of the CDR3 is TGTGCCAGCAGCGCCCGGGCCGGGGGGGCGGGCTCAGATACGCAGTATTTT.

V is TRBV7-2 and J is TRBJ2-3, with TRBD2 matching 10 bases. The CDR3 is 16 residues long. V shed 2 bases, J shed 3 bases, and the junction held 5 bases outside the gene matches. Germline lookup yields CDR1 SGHTA and CDR2 FQGNSA. The DNA for the CDR3 is TGTGCCAGCAGCTTATCAGCGGGAGGGCCTACAGATACGCAGTATTTT. This encodes CASSLSAGGPTDTQYF.

The chain is built from TRBV6-4 and TRBJ2-1, with 9 bases aligning to TRBD1. V gave up 3 bases and J gave up 6 bases; unmatched junction bases: 6. Germline lookup yields CDR1 MRHNA and CDR2 SNTAGT. The CDR3 is made up of 15 amino acids. CDR3 loop: CASSEGTGYLNEQFF. In DNA, the CDR3 is TGTGCCAGCAGTGAGGGGACAGGGTACCTCAATGAGCAGTTCTTC.

The rearrangement uses TRBV7-2 and TRBJ1-3; D gene unclear. Between the trimmed V and J ends, which lost 1 base and 2 bases, there was a span of 9 bases. Germline V gene sequence: CDR1 SGHTA, CDR2 FQGNSA. This CDR3 has 15 residues. CDR3 sequence: CASSLDSAPGNTIYF. CDR3 nucleotide sequence: TGTGCCAGCAGCTTAGACAGTGCTCCTGGAAACACCATATATTTT.

To note about this clonotype: A junction end diverges from the germline sequence, so it may reflect a read error. This sequence joins TRBV10-3 and TRBJ2-3; no clear D. The germline V gene has CDR1 ENHRY and CDR2 SYGVKD. The CDR3 extends over 14 amino acids. CDR3 residues: CLSSQAWNTDAQYF. The CDR3 region has the DNA TGTCTGAGCAGCCAAGCTTGGAACACAGATGCGCAGTATTTT.

This clonotype was seen more than once but under ten times. V usage is TRBV12-3 or TRBV12-4 and J usage is TRBJ1-5; D uncertain. This CDR3 comprises 13 residues. Trimming took off 7 bases at V and 4 bases at J, with 11 bases between the two ends. CDR3 in DNA: TGTGCCAGCACCGGGGAATGGAATCAGCCCCAGCATTTT. Protein: CASTGEWNQPQHF.

The chain employs TRBV6-1 and TRBJ2-1; 12 nucleotides agree with TRBD2. This CDR3 has 18 amino acids. The V gene end was trimmed by 6 bases and the J gene end by 4 bases; junction bases not matched to a gene: 13. Germline assignment: CDR1 MNHNS and CDR2 SASEGT. CDR3 residues: CASRPRLAGGPAYNEQFF. CDR3 sequence (DNA): TGTGCCAGCAGGCCTCGTCTAGCGGGAGGGCCTGCGTACAATGAGCAGTTCTTC.

About this clonotype itself: Germline is not matched at one junction end, which may reflect a read error. The V call is TRBV6-1, the J call TRBJ2-3, with D perhaps matching TRBD2 (7 bases). Per the germline V gene, CDR1 is MNHNS and CDR2 is SASEGT. The CDR3 is 15 amino acids. This CDR3 reads CAGSEGGGDPETQYF. The CDR3 DNA follows: TGTGCCGGGAGTGAAGGGGGGGGCGACCCAGAGACGCAGTATTTC.

The chain recombines TRBV10-1 with TRBJ2-3; 9 bases match TRBD2. The DNA end is a closer match to TRBJ2-1, so the J assignment may be wrong. Germline CDR1 reads WNHNN; CDR2 reads SYGVQD (reference sequence). CDR3 size: 14 residues. The CDR3 DNA reads as TGCGCCAGCAGTACCGGGACTAGCTACGATAAGCAGTTCTTC. It yields the protein CASSTGTSYDKQFF.

The gene calls are TRBV6-5 and TRBJ2-3; 10 bases are a match to TRBD2. This CDR3 region has 16 residues. Germline trimming cut 4 bases from V and 1 base from J; bases unmatched to any gene: 5. Germline assignment: CDR1 MNHEY and CDR2 SVGAGI. The CDR3 spells CASSFIAGGRTDTQYF. CDR3 DNA sequence: TGTGCCAGCAGTTTCATAGCGGGAGGCCGCACAGATACGCAGTATTTT.

This CDR3 is CSASSLRGGYTF. The DNA of the CDR3 is TGCAGTGCTTCCTCTTTACGGGGTGGCTACACCTTC. The V and J genes are TRBV20-1 and TRBJ1-2; D remains unclear. Germline CDR1 reads DFQATT; CDR2 reads SNEGSKA (reference sequence). This CDR3 is 12 amino acids long. V gave up 5 bases and J gave up 7 bases, with 14 bases separating them.

This clonotype was picked up a small number of times. The chain joins TRBV6-1 to TRBJ2-1, with a tentative D call TRBD1 (6 bases). Germline CDR1 reads MNHNS; CDR2 reads SASEGT. The V and J ends lost 5 bases and 7 bases respectively, with 12 bases between them. This CDR3 comprises 13 residues. CDR3 DNA sequence: TGTGCCAGCAGTACACAGGGTTTTAATGAGCAGTTCTTC. Encoded protein: CASSTQGFNEQFF.

J is TRBJ2-1 and V is TRBV6-1; D is undetermined. The V end lost 0 bases, the J end lost 1 base, and 10 bases lay between the germline ends. Germline CDR1 reads MNHNS; CDR2 reads SASEGT. The CDR3 extends over 16 amino acids. DNA for the CDR3: TGTGCCAGCAGTGAAGCATTGGGGTCGTCCTACAATGAGCAGTTCTTC. It yields the protein CASSEALGSSYNEQFF.

This clonotype was seen more than once but under ten times. This sequence joins TRBV11-3 and TRBJ2-1, with 7 bases fitting TRBD2. The CDR3 has 14 residues. After removal of 5 bases from V and 4 bases from J, the junction contained 5 bases not matched to a gene. CDR1 is SGHNT, CDR2 YENEEA, per germline. This CDR3 reads CASSPAGTYNEQFF. The CDR3 DNA follows: TGTGCCAGCAGCCCAGCGGGAACTTACAATGAGCAGTTCTTC.

In its sample, this clonotype was seen a few times. This chain connects TRBV6-1 to TRBJ2-7; D gene unclear. V was shortened by 7 bases and J by 4 bases, with 5 bases between the two germline ends. The CDR3 spans 10 residues. CDR1 and CDR2 (germline): MNHNS, SASEGT. CDR3 nucleotide sequence: TGTGCCAGCAATAGTTACGAGCAGTACTTC. Protein product: CASNSYEQYF.

This clonotype was recorded a few times. One end of the junction is discordant with germline, which a read error may explain. The V gene is TRBV6-1, the J gene TRBJ2-3, with 9 bases aligning to TRBD2. The CDR3 totals 18 residues. Germline V CDR1 and CDR2: MNHNS, SASEGT. CDR3 loop: CASSRGGAGGPRQDTQYF. The CDR3 nucleotides are TGTGCCAGCAGTCGCGGGGGGGCCGGGGGGCCTCGCCAAGATACCCAGTATTTC.